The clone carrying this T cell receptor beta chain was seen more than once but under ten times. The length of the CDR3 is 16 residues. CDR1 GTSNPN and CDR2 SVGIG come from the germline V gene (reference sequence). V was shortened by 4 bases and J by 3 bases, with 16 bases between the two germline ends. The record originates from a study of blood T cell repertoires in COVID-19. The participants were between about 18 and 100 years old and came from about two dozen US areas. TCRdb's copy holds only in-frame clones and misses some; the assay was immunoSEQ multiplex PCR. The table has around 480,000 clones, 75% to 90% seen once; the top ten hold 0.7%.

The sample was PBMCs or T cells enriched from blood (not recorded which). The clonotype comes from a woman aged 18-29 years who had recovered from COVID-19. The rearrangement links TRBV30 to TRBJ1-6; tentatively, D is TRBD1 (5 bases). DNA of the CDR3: TGTGCCTGGAAACATCCACAGGCGCACTATAATTCACCCCTCCACTTT. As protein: CAWKHPQAHYNSPLHF.